One sample yielded the 20 T cell receptor delta chains listed below, sequenced in a study of gamma-delta T cells after stem cell transplantation. TCRdb re-called the RT-PCR reads with CATT. This table holds about 3,200 delta-chain clones, 4% to 6% found once. Sequencing used gamma-delta T cells. These receptors were obtained from a human donor. It is not recorded whose cells these are; they may come from a transplant donor.

The sample holds a few counts of this clone. TCRdb's listed protein matches a much larger clone and diverges from this DNA's translation at residue 14, likely through a read error; the protein shown comes from the DNA. J is TRDJ1 and V is TRDV2, with a possible D match to TRDD3 (5 bases). Germline V gene lookup returns CDR1 GEAIGNYY and CDR2 EKD. The CDR3 spans 16 residues. The CDR3 loop reads CACDILLRGTTDKPIF. CDR3 nucleotide sequence: TGTGCCTGTGACATCTTACTCAGGGGAACCACCGATAAACCCATCTTT.

The genes are TRDV2 and TRDJ1, with 9 nucleotides matching TRDD3. The CDR3 has 19 amino acids. With 0 bases clipped from V and 0 bases from J, the junction kept 13 bases outside the gene matches. The germline V gene has CDR1 GEAIGNYY and CDR2 EKD. The DNA of the CDR3 is TGTGCCTGTGACACCCTATTTACTGGGGGAAACCATTACACCGATAAACTCATCTTT. Protein: CACDTLFTGGNHYTDKLIF.

This clone was observed a handful of times. This sequence is one base from a far larger clone and is likely a read error. This sample includes further DNA sequences coding for the same CDR3. This rearrangement joins TRDV2 to TRDJ1, with D perhaps TRDD3 (5 bases). Deletions cut 0 bases from V and 5 bases from J, with 12 bases between. Germline V gene lookup returns CDR1 GEAIGNYY and CDR2 EKD. The CDR3 loop spans 14 amino acids. Here the CDR3 reads CACDTVLETDKLIF. CDR3 nucleotides: TGTGCCTGTGACACCGTACTGGAAACTGATAAACTCATCTTT.

This clone was observed a handful of times. Given a much more abundant clone one base away, this may be a read error. Other DNA sequences in this sample translate to the same CDR3. V usage is TRDV2 and J usage is TRDJ3; TRDD3 might be the D (5 bases). The germline gives CDR1 GEAIGNYY, CDR2 EKD. The CDR3 extends over 18 amino acids. DNA of the CDR3: TGTGCCTGTGACACCGTCGGGGACCTCCCCTGGGACACCCGACAGATGTTTTTT. Amino acids: CACDTVGDLPWDTRQMFF.

Turning to this clone: The amino acid sequence in TCRdb belongs to a much larger clone and departs from this DNA's translation at residue 4, likely a sequencing read error; the sequence shown is translated from the DNA. The J gene is TRDJ1, the V gene TRDV2; 12 bases are a match to TRDD3. The junction had 13 bases not matched to a gene; V was cut back by 4 bases and J by 2 bases. CDR1 and CDR2 (germline): GEAIGNYY, EKD. CDR3 size: 18 residues. CDR3 DNA: TGTGCCTGTGAACCCGCTGGGGGATACGGGACAAGGACCGATAAACTCATCTTT. This sequence encodes CACEPAGGYGTRTDKLIF.

This clone was counted only a few times. The protein held in TCRdb is that of a much larger clone and does not match this DNA's translation at residue 9, likely because of a read error; the protein shown is translated from the DNA. V gene TRDV2 combines with J gene TRDJ3, with TRDD3 matching over 8 bases. Losses at the gene ends were 0 bases for V and 0 bases for J; bases not matched to a gene: 6. This CDR3 is 19 amino acids long. Germline loops: CDR1 GEAIGNYY, CDR2 EKD. For the CDR3, the DNA is TGTGCCTGTGACACCACTGGGGGCTTTAGCTCCTGGGACACCCGACAGATGTTTTTC. Its protein product is CACDTTGGFSSWDTRQMFF.

This sequence joins TRDV2 and TRDJ1, with TRDD3 matching 10 bases. Germline CDR1 reads GEAIGNYY; CDR2 reads EKD. Trimming cost V 3 bases and J 1 base; bases outside gene matches: 4. The CDR3 consists of 15 residues. The CDR3, as DNA: TGTGCCTGTGACTTACTGGGGGATTCCACCGATAAACTCATCTTT. This sequence encodes CACDLLGDSTDKLIF.

This clone appeared a few times. It is likely a read error: a sequence one base away is far more abundant. The J gene is TRDJ1, the V gene TRDV2; either TRDD2 or TRDD3 may fit D (5 bases each). The germline CDR1 and CDR2 sequences are GEAIGNYY and EKD. The CDR3 length is 22 residues. The CDR3 DNA is TGTGCCCGTGACCCGCTTCCAAATCTGCTGGGTCGAACCCTTGGGAACACCGATAAACTCATCTTT. Translation gives CARDPLPNLLGRTLGNTDKLIF.

This clone was seen more than once but under ten times. A far larger clone differs by one base, so this is likely a read error. The chain is built from TRDV2 and TRDJ1; the match to TRDD3 covers 12 bases. The germline V gene has CDR1 GEAIGNYY and CDR2 EKD. CDR3 length: 20 amino acids. The CDR3 DNA reads as TGTGCCCGTGACACGATCAATACTGGGGGATACCACCTGTACACCGATAAACTCATCTTT. It yields the protein CARDTINTGGYHLYTDKLIF.

This rearrangement joins TRDV2 to TRDJ1; 11 nucleotides match TRDD3. Germline CDR1 reads GEAIGNYY; CDR2 reads EKD. Trimming took 2 bases from V and 1 from J; bases not matched to a gene: 2. CDR3 size: 15 residues. The CDR3 spells CACDNWGISTDKLIF. The CDR3 region has the DNA TGTGCCTGTGACAACTGGGGGATAAGCACCGATAAACTCATCTTT.

A note on this clone: This DNA's translation and the protein TCRdb lists, from a much larger clone, do not match at residue 8, likely due to a read error; the protein shown is translated from the DNA. The CDR3 reads CACDVTGCRSSWDTRQMFF. The CDR3 DNA sequence: TGTGCCTGTGACGTAACTGGGTGTCGGAGCTCCTGGGACACCCGACAGATGTTTTTC. The chain employs TRDV2 and TRDJ3; D is possibly TRDD3 (6 bases). Germline CDR1 reads GEAIGNYY; CDR2 reads EKD. V lost 3 bases and J lost 0, with 17 bases in between. The CDR3 is made up of 19 amino acids.

Comment on this clone: TCRdb pairs this DNA with a much larger clone's protein that differs at residues 5 and 13, likely a read error; the protein shown was translated from the DNA. The chain links TRDV2 to TRDJ3; 12 bases align to TRDD3. The CDR3 length is 20 residues. Germline CDR1 GEAIGNYY, CDR2 EKD. The CDR3, as DNA: TGTGCCTGTGACACTACTGGGGGATACTTACCGTCCTGCGACACCCGACAGATGTTTTTC. It translates to CACDTTGGYLPSCDTRQMFF.

The table lists this clone with a few counts. The protein in TCRdb stems from a much larger clone and differs at residue 6 from this DNA's translation, likely a read error; here the protein is translated from the DNA. The genes are TRDV2 and TRDJ3; the match to TRDD3 covers 11 bases. The ends lost 0 bases at V and 0 bases at J; junction bases unmatched: 3. This CDR3 is 19 amino acids long. CDR1 GEAIGNYY and CDR2 EKD come from the germline V gene. CDR3 loop: CACDTLGDTSSWDTRQMFF. CDR3 coding DNA: TGTGCCTGTGACACCCTGGGGGATACCAGCTCCTGGGACACCCGACAGATGTTTTTC.

This clone was recorded a few times. A far larger clone is off by one base, so a read error is likely. In the same sample, other DNA sequences code for this CDR3. J is TRDJ1 and V is TRDV2, with 8 bases fitting TRDD3. CDR1 is GEAIGNYY and CDR2 is EKD in the germline V gene. V gave up 0 bases and J gave up 0 bases; unmatched junction bases: 2. The CDR3 runs to 15 residues. CDR3 coding DNA: TGTGCCTGTGACACCCTACTGGGGGACACCGATAAACTCATCTTT. Translating it yields CACDTLLGDTDKLIF.

A few counts support this clone. TCRdb's entry gives the protein of a much larger clone, which mismatches this DNA's translation at residue 13, likely from a read error; the protein reported here is translated from the DNA. V gene TRDV2 combines with J gene TRDJ1, with TRDD3 identical over 11 bases. From germline, CDR1 is GEAIGNYY and CDR2 EKD. The CDR3 sequence is 17 residues long. CDR3 protein: CACDTLLGDKVTVKLIF. CDR3 DNA sequence: TGTGCCTGTGACACGCTACTGGGGGATAAAGTTACCGTTAAACTCATCTTT.

This clone was detected only a few times. This probably arose from a read error, given a far larger clone one base away. This specimen includes other DNA sequences encoding the same CDR3. The chain links TRDV2 to TRDJ1, with 7 bases lining up with TRDD3. The J segment lost 0 bases and the V segment lost 1 base, leaving 4 bases of the junction unmatched. This CDR3 is 15 amino acids long. The germline V gene encodes CDR1 GEAIGNYY and CDR2 EKD. CDR3 bases: TGTGCCTGTGACACTCTGCTGGGGGACACCGATAAACTCATCTTT. It specifies CACDTLLGDTDKLIF.

This clone was seen a few times. The CDR3 bases are TGTGCCTGTCTTCTACTGGGGGATAGGGGGGGGATACAGGGCGAAAGGTACACCGATAAACTCATCTTT. Its protein product is CACLLLGDRGGIQGERYTDKLIF. The genes are TRDV2 and TRDJ1, with TRDD3 matching 11 bases. V lost 6 bases and J lost 0; bases outside the gene matches: 29. The germline CDR1 and CDR2 sequences are GEAIGNYY and EKD. This CDR3 is built from 23 residues.

This clone was counted between two and nine times. A read error is the likely source, as a far larger clone sits one nucleotide away. The CDR3 nucleotides are TGTGCCTGTGACACCACTGGGGGCTATAGCTCCTGGGGCACCCGACAGATGTTTTTC. It is translated as CACDTTGGYSSWGTRQMFF. V and J are TRDV2 and TRDJ3, with 8 bases identical to TRDD3. Germline CDR1 GEAIGNYY, CDR2 EKD. This CDR3 spans 19 amino acids.

Ten or more counts support this clone. With a far larger clone one base away, a read error is the likely cause. The same CDR3 also results from other DNA sequences found in this sample. The rearrangement joins TRDV2 to TRDJ1; maybe TRDD3 (6 bases). The V gene's germline CDR1 is GEAIGNYY and CDR2 EKD. CDR3 length: 17 residues. CDR3 DNA sequence: TGTGCCTGCGACAAAGTGGGGGCTCCAGTTGTGACCGATAAACTCATCTTT. It encodes CACDKVGAPVVTDKLIF.

This clone was seen a handful of times. It is likely a read error: a sequence one base away is far more abundant. This specimen includes other DNA sequences encoding the same CDR3. V gene TRDV2 combines with J gene TRDJ3, with 9 bases fitting TRDD3. The CDR3 consists of 19 residues. Looked up from germline, CDR1 is GEAIGNYY and CDR2 is EKD. In DNA, the CDR3 is TGTGCCTGCGACACGGTACTGGGGGACGTCTCCTGGGACACCCGACAGATGTTTTTC. Amino acids: CACDTVLGDVSWDTRQMFF.